The clone carrying this T cell receptor beta chain has just a few counts. Its antigen remains unidentified. From germline, CDR1 is SGHTA and CDR2 FQGNSA. The CDR3 runs to 17 residues. Trimming left V 4 bases short and J 2 bases short, with 18 bases between. This sample stems from a study of blood T cells in healthy people across ages. Total RNA extraction produced at least 5.5 micrograms (per sample) for the study. Findings of the study overall: Estimated diversity that came from one million T cells was considered an underestimate. Long-lived donors exceeded aged donors in naive CD4+ cells and diversity.

Through a sample-barcoded 5' primer and a J-beta primer mix, a second PCR was run for about 6 to 11 cycles. Each single sample gave us at least 2.5 million CDR3-containing paired-end reads. TCRdb independently ran MiXCR on the 5' RACE reads; one entry per CDR3 protein. The sample has fewer than 950,000 distinct CDR3 sequences, roughly 53% seen once. This rearrangement joins TRBV7-2 to TRBJ1-5; possibly TRBD1 for D (6 bases). Sequencing input: blood. This receptor was taken from a man older than 75 in good health. This CDR3 reads CASSSAPNRVGNQPQHF. The CDR3 nucleotides read TGTGCCAGCAGCTCCGCCCCTAACAGGGTGGGCAATCAGCCCCAGCATTTT.